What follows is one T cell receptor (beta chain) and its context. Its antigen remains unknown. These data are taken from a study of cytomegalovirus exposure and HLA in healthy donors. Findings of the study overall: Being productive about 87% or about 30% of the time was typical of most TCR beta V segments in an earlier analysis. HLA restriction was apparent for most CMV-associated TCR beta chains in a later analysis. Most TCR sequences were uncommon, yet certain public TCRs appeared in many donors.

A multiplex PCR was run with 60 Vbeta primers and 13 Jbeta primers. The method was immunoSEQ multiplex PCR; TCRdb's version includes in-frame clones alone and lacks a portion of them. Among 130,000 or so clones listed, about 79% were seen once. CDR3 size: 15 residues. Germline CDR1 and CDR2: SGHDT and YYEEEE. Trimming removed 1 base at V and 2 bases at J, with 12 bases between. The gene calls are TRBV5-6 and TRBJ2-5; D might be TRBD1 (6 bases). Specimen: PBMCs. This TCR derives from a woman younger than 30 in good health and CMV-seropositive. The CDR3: CASSLPGTPQETQYF. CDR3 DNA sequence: TGTGCCAGCAGCTTGCCCGGGACACCTCAAGAGACCCAGTACTTC.